This T cell receptor (beta chain) comes out of a study of shared clonotypes between healthy human individuals. Overall study context: Used for every donor were three CD4 naive, three CD4 memory, two CD8 naive and one CD8 memory plate.

With regard to this clone: The antigen remains undetermined.

Germline-derived CDR1 and CDR2 are MGHRA and YSYEKL. The germline V and J ends were trimmed by 2 bases and 4 bases, with 9 bases remaining between them. The CDR3 length is 14 residues. Recent acute infections and vaccinations were absent in the healthy HIV-negative adult donors. General study points: Several donors showed sharing of approximately 4.7% of naive CD4 clonotypes.

In the source study's methods: Filtering of immunoSEQ junctional sequences could not match full-length read filtering. Sequencing used immunoSEQ multiplex PCR; TCRdb keeps in-frame clones, though not all of them. The V and J calls and clone size were taken over from that table, and D and trimming were inferred from the DNA. The sample includes fewer than 2.5 million clones, approximately 94% of them seen just once. Sequencing was performed on naive CD4+ T cells from PBMCs. This sample's subset: CD45RA+ positively selected. The source is a man aged 18 to 29 in good health. Some clones in this sample may be carry-over from other donors' samples. The chain carries TRBV4-1 and TRBJ1-5; D may be TRBD1 (5 bases). The CDR3 here is CASSQFGGNQPQHF. CDR3 DNA sequence: TGCGCCAGCAGCCAATTCGGGGGGAATCAGCCCCAGCATTTT.